A single sample gave rise to the 28 T cell receptor beta chains below, sequenced in a study of cytotoxic CD8 clonotypes in ibrutinib-treated CLL. Produced via immunoSEQ multiplex PCR; TCRdb's table is partial and in-frame only. This table holds roughly 180,000 clones, over 60% found once. The sequences come from PBMCs, collected after 24 months of ibrutinib treatment. These receptors originate from a human donor with chronic lymphocytic leukemia.

The rearrangement uses TRBV9 and TRBJ2-5, with 9 bases fitting TRBD2. Per the germline V gene, CDR1 is SGDLS and CDR2 is YYNGEE. The CDR3 is 21 residues long. Germline trimming cut 2 bases from V and 1 base from J; bases unmatched to any gene: 21. CDR3 sequence (DNA): TGTGCCAGCAGCGTCCGACCTATGGCGGGACTAGCAATGGAGGTCCAAGAGACCCAGTACTTC. Protein sequence: CASSVRPMAGLAMEVQETQYF.

CDR3 sequence (DNA): TGTGCCAGCAGCTTAGGCAGCCTGGACTATGGCTACACCTTC. Translated: CASSLGSLDYGYTF. V is TRBV11-2 and J is TRBJ1-2; no clear D. Trimming removed 1 base at V and 3 bases at J, with 9 bases between. Germline CDR1 and CDR2: SGHAT and FQNNGV. The length of the CDR3 is 14 residues.

The chain recombines TRBV5-1 with TRBJ2-3, with 7 bases matching TRBD1. Germline-derived CDR1 and CDR2 are SGHRS and YFSETQ. This CDR3 is 20 amino acids long. V shed 3 bases and J 4 bases; nucleotides not matched to a gene: 23. The CDR3 bases are TGCGCCAGCAGCTCGACGTGGGAGACAGGGTATTTAATCGGTGCAGATACGCAGTATTTT. Translation gives CASSSTWETGYLIGADTQYF.

The chain carries TRBV14 and TRBJ2-7, with 8 bases fitting TRBD1. The CDR3 totals 15 residues. V trimming: 6 bases; J trimming: 2 bases; junction bases outside the gene matches: 9. CDR1 is SGHDN and CDR2 is FVKESK in the germline V gene. The CDR3 bases are TGTGCCAGCAGACAAACAGGGGGATCCCCCTACGAGCAGTACTTC. It specifies CASRQTGGSPYEQYF.

CDR3 loop: CASRTGTVQETQYF. In DNA form, the CDR3 reads TGCGCCAGCAGAACTGGGACAGTCCAAGAGACCCAGTACTTC. The rearrangement links TRBV5-1 to TRBJ2-5, with TRBD1 matching 7 bases. The V and J ends lost 5 bases and 1 base, in that order; junction bases with no gene match: 5. CDR3 length: 14 residues. Germline-derived CDR1 and CDR2 are SGHRS and YFSETQ.

The chain combines TRBV10-3 with TRBJ2-1, with a tentative D call TRBD2 (6 bases). Germline V lookup: CDR1 ENHRY, CDR2 SYGVKD. CDR3 length: 16 residues. V lost 3 bases and J 3 bases, leaving 15 bases between the germline ends. The CDR3 protein is CAISEVRGGDYNEQFF. The CDR3 DNA follows: TGTGCCATCAGTGAAGTTCGGGGCGGGGACTACAATGAGCAGTTCTTC.

V gene TRBV4-2 combines with J gene TRBJ2-1; D is possibly TRBD2 (6 bases). From germline, CDR1 is LGHNA and CDR2 YNFKEQ. V lost 0 bases, J lost 3 bases, and 12 bases lay in between. This CDR3 is 16 amino acids long. For the CDR3, the DNA is TGTGCCAGCAGCCAAGAAGTGGGGGGATTCTACAATGAGCAGTTCTTC. This translates into CASSQEVGGFYNEQFF.

The chain uses TRBV5-4 and TRBJ1-4, with D uncertain. Trimming cost V 4 bases and J 5 bases, with 15 bases left between them. Looked up from germline, CDR1 is SGHNT and CDR2 is YYREEE (reference sequence). The CDR3 is made up of 15 amino acids. CDR3 in amino acids: CASSARTSGNEKLFF. CDR3 in DNA: TGTGCCAGCAGCGCCCGGACCTCGGGGAATGAAAAACTGTTTTTT.

As concerns this clone: One junction end does not reproduce the germline sequence, and a read error may be involved. J is TRBJ2-5 and V is TRBV18, with D maybe TRBD1 (6 bases). The CDR3 runs 13 residues. Germline V gene sequence: CDR1 KGHSH, CDR2 LQKENI. The DNA for the CDR3 is TGTGCCAGCTCACCGGCAGGGGAAGAGAGCCAGTACTTC. Translation: CASSPAGEESQYF.

This clone was observed once. The chain couples TRBV5-1 to TRBJ2-1; 10 positions agree with TRBD2. Germline assignment: CDR1 SGHRS and CDR2 YFSETQ. The CDR3 loop spans 16 amino acids. Trimming at V came to 0 bases and at J to 6 bases, leaving 6 bases not matched to a gene. For the CDR3, the DNA is TGCGCCAGCAGCTTGGGGCTAGCGGGAGTAATCAATGAGCAGTTCTTC. Its translation is CASSLGLAGVINEQFF.

Here the CDR3 reads CASSWGQGGTDTQYF. CDR3 bases: TGTGCCAGCAGCTGGGGACAGGGAGGGACAGATACGCAGTATTTT. The chain uses TRBV5-4 and TRBJ2-3; 9 positions match TRBD1. The CDR3 loop spans 15 amino acids. Germline trimming cut 3 bases from V and 3 bases from J; bases unmatched to any gene: 5. The germline gives CDR1 SGHNT, CDR2 YYREEE (reference sequence). The full variable domain, rest sourced from reference TRBV5-4 and TRBJ2-3, is ETGVTQSPTHLIKTRGQQVTLRCSSQSGHNTVSWYQQALGQGPQFIFQYYREEENGRGNFPPRFSGLQFPNYSSELNVNALELDDSALYLCASSWGQGGTDTQYFGPGTRLTVL.

The V gene is TRBV5-4, the J gene TRBJ1-2; D unresolved. The germline V gene has CDR1 SGHNT and CDR2 YYREEE (reference sequence). Between the trimmed V and J ends, which lost 3 bases and 1 base, there was a span of 7 bases. The CDR3 runs to 13 residues. The CDR3 sequence is CASSSDGNYGYTF. In DNA form, the CDR3 reads TGTGCCAGCAGCTCCGACGGTAACTATGGCTACACCTTC.

V usage is TRBV6-5 and J usage is TRBJ1-3; 7 bases map to TRBD1. This CDR3 has 14 amino acids. J was trimmed by 7 bases and V by 9 bases; bases with no gene match: 12. Germline V CDR1 and CDR2: MNHEY, SVGAGI. The CDR3 DNA is TGTGCCAGTAAAGGCGGGACAGAGCCTAACACCATATATTTT. Translating gives CASKGGTEPNTIYF.

The chain joins TRBV10-3 to TRBJ2-4, with 7 bases matching TRBD2. The CDR3 has 15 amino acids. The ends lost 2 bases at V and 1 base at J; junction bases unmatched: 2. Germline V gives CDR1 ENHRY, CDR2 SYGVKD. CDR3 nucleotide sequence: TGTGCCATCAGTGAGCCCGGGGGGGCCAAAAACATTCAGTACTTC. Translated, it gives CAISEPGGAKNIQYF.

V is TRBV6-5 and J is TRBJ1-2, with TRBD1 as a possible D gene (5 bases). This CDR3 spans 13 amino acids. In germline, CDR1 is MNHEY, CDR2 SVGAGI. The V end lost 6 bases, the J end lost 2 bases, and 10 bases lay between the germline ends. The CDR3: CASRATANYGYTF. Here the CDR3 DNA reads TGTGCCAGCAGAGCGACAGCGAACTATGGCTACACCTTC.

The V and J genes are TRBV5-1 and TRBJ2-3; 12 positions agree with TRBD2. CDR1 and CDR2 (germline): SGHRS, YFSETQ. V gave up 4 bases and J gave up 4 bases; unmatched junction bases: 7. The CDR3 length is 16 residues. For the CDR3, the DNA is TGCGCCAGCAGCATCACGACTAGCGGGAGCCCAGATACGCAGTATTTT. This translates into CASSITTSGSPDTQYF.

The chain employs TRBV30 and TRBJ1-5; a weak D match, TRBD1 (5 bases). The CDR3 has 15 residues. Looked up from germline, CDR1 is GTSNPN and CDR2 is SVGIG (reference sequence). The V end was cut by 4 bases, the J end by 1 base, with 14 bases between. CDR3 in DNA: TGTGCCTGGACAACGGGGCAGGTGAGCAATCAGCCCCAGCATTTT. It is translated as CAWTTGQVSNQPQHF.

The rearrangement uses TRBV2 and TRBJ1-1; 7 bases are shared with TRBD1. The CDR3 totals 13 residues. V gave up 10 bases and J gave up 3 bases; unmatched junction bases: 8. Germline CDR1 and CDR2: SNHLY and FYNNEI. Here the CDR3 DNA reads TGTGCCACCCCACAGGGGAGGGACACTGAAGCTTTCTTT. It translates to CATPQGRDTEAFF. Drawing the rest from reference TRBV2 and TRBJ1-1, the complete variable domain is EPEVTQTPSHQVTQMGQEVILRCVPISNHLYFYWYRQILGQKVEFLVSFYNNEISEKSEIFDDQFSVERPDGSNFTLKIRSTKLEDSAMYFCATPQGRDTEAFFGQGTRLTVV.

The CDR3 loop is CASSTTSGRLNEQFF. As DNA, the CDR3 is TGTGCCAGCAGCACGACTAGCGGGAGGCTCAATGAGCAGTTCTTC. The V and J genes are TRBV7-2 and TRBJ2-1, with 13 bases fitting TRBD2. V dropped 5 bases and J dropped 6; count of bases not matched to a gene: 4. The CDR3 is made up of 15 amino acids. Per the germline V gene, CDR1 is SGHTA and CDR2 is FQGNSA.

The chain has TRBV5-1 and TRBJ2-6; 11 bases are shared with TRBD2. Germline V gene lookup returns CDR1 SGHRS and CDR2 YFSETQ. The CDR3 totals 19 residues. V shed 1 base, J shed 0 bases, and the junction held 6 bases outside the gene matches. CDR3 amino acids: CASSLSLAGGFSGANVLTF. The CDR3, as DNA: TGCGCCAGCAGCTTGTCTTTAGCGGGAGGGTTCTCTGGGGCCAACGTCCTGACTTTC.

There are a few counts of this clone. The J gene is TRBJ1-2, the V gene TRBV12-1. TRBV12-1 is shown as a pseudogene. This CDR3 has 11 residues. In DNA, the CDR3 is TGTGCCAGCAGCCCCGGCGCAGGCTACACCTTC. This encodes CASSPGAGYTF.

The chain carries TRBV27 and TRBJ1-5, with D unresolved. CDR1 MNHEY and CDR2 SMNVEV come from the germline V gene (reference sequence). The CDR3 contains 15 residues. Trimming stripped 1 base from V and 0 bases from J, with 7 bases between. The CDR3 bases are TGTGCCAGCAGTTTATACGGGTATAGCAATCAGCCCCAGCATTTT. Protein product: CASSLYGYSNQPQHF.

The chain has TRBV7-6 and TRBJ1-1, with 7 bases that match TRBD1. V shed 4 bases and J 6 bases; nucleotides not matched to a gene: 11. CDR3 length: 15 residues. Germline-derived CDR1 and CDR2 are SGHVS and FNYEAQ. CDR3: CASSSQGGGWSEAFF. CDR3 bases: TGTGCCAGCAGCTCTCAGGGGGGAGGGTGGTCTGAAGCTTTCTTT.

The chain has TRBV30 and TRBJ2-7, with 10 bases matching TRBD2. The junction had 3 bases not matched to a gene; V was cut back by 1 base and J by 3 bases. CDR1 GTSNPN and CDR2 SVGIG come from the germline V gene (reference sequence). This CDR3 has 14 residues. CDR3 sequence (DNA): TGTGCCTGGAGTGGGCTAGCGGGAGTCTACGAGCAGTACTTC. Translation gives CAWSGLAGVYEQYF.

This rearrangement joins TRBV29-1 to TRBJ2-5; D is unclear. Germline assignment: CDR1 SQVTM and CDR2 ANQGSEA. This CDR3 is 13 amino acids long. Trimming removed 8 bases at V and 0 bases at J, with 13 bases between. The CDR3 region has the DNA TGCAGCTTTTCCGACGGCAACCAAGAGACCCAGTACTTC. Translation: CSFSDGNQETQYF.

This chain uses TRBV7-2 with TRBJ2-7, with D possibly matching TRBD2 (6 bases). CDR3 length equals 15 residues. The germline V gene has CDR1 SGHTA and CDR2 FQGNSA. V gave up 4 bases and J gave up 4 bases, with 17 bases separating them. CDR3 region: CASSSRLGDGYEQYF. DNA of the CDR3: TGTGCCAGCAGCTCAAGACTAGGCGACGGATACGAGCAGTACTTC.

The chain employs TRBV20-1 and TRBJ2-7, with D possibly being TRBD1 (6 bases). The germline V and J ends were trimmed by 5 bases and 3 bases, with 8 bases remaining between them. The CDR3 has 11 residues. The germline gives CDR1 DFQATT, CDR2 SNEGSKA (reference sequence). The CDR3 DNA reads TGCAGTGCTCAACAGGGCTACGAGCAGTACTTC. Encoded protein: CSAQQGYEQYF.

The gene calls are TRBV2 and TRBJ2-2; D not resolved. Looked up from germline, CDR1 is SNHLY and CDR2 is FYNNEI. V gave up 0 bases and J gave up 2 bases, with 4 bases separating them. The CDR3 is made up of 14 amino acids. The DNA of the CDR3 is TGTGCCAGCAGTGAAGCTCTTAACACCGGGGAGCTGTTTTTT. It yields the protein CASSEALNTGELFF.